This T cell receptor (beta chain) was recorded in a study of shared clonotypes between healthy human individuals. Study summary: Each donor had three CD4 naive, three CD4 memory, two CD8 naive and one CD8 memory plate.

This CDR3 comprises 12 residues. V was shortened by 6 bases and J by 5 bases, with 13 bases between the two germline ends. In germline, CDR1 is SQVTM, CDR2 ANQGSEA. The data were produced by immunoSEQ multiplex PCR, yet TCRdb's version contains in-frame clones alone and is incomplete. The sample contains around 700,000 clones, 55% to 85% of which appear only once. Study results and limitations: Shared across a few donors were around 5% of the naive CD4 clonotypes.

Of note for this clone: The antigen remains unidentified.

V usage is TRBV29-1 and J usage is TRBJ2-5; D is unclear. The sample consisted of memory CD4+ T cells sorted from blood. Subset indicated: CD45RA-negative fraction. The receptor was isolated from a woman aged 25-40 years in good health. The CDR3 DNA is TGCAGCGTCGTAACCTACCGGGAGACCCAGTACTTC. Translation gives CSVVTYRETQYF.